This T cell receptor beta chain was identified in a study of tumor-infiltrating lymphocytes in localized non-small cell lung cancer. About the research overall: Tumor tissue and non-adjacent uninvolved lung came from each patient.

As to this clone: Its specificity is not known.

Germline V gene lookup returns CDR1 SGHRS and CDR2 YFSETQ. V lost 2 bases and J lost 9; bases outside the gene matches: 4. CDR3 length: 13 amino acids. General observations from the study: Different pieces of the same tissue were used for each assay. IM1 and IM2 tumors showed no difference in T-cell fraction. Tumors had more T cell infiltration than uninvolved lung, per TCRbeta sequencing and CD3 counts.

Clones were read by immunoSEQ multiplex PCR, and TCRdb kept only the in-frame ones, dropping some. The sample lists some 6,000 clones; 81% were seen once. The sequencing input was lung tumor tissue. The receptor was isolated from a human donor with non-small cell lung cancer. The chain combines TRBV5-1 with TRBJ1-1; the match to TRBD1 covers 10 bases. As DNA, the CDR3 is TGCGCCAGCAGCTTTTGGACAGGGGGAAAAGCTTTCTTT. It yields the protein CASSFWTGGKAFF.